The 23 T cell receptor beta chains below come from one sample, sequenced in a study of blood T cell repertoires in COVID-19. Clones were read by immunoSEQ multiplex PCR, and TCRdb kept only the in-frame ones, dropping some. The table lists 230,000 or so clones, approximately 80% of them singletons. The sequenced sample was peripheral blood. Every receptor here comes from a woman aged 80 or over with COVID-19, enrolled during active disease.

This clone was seen a few times. The rearrangement links TRBV29-1 to TRBJ1-5, with D perhaps matching TRBD1 (5 bases). Trimming stripped 5 bases from V and 7 bases from J, with 15 bases between. The CDR3 length is 13 residues. Germline lookup yields CDR1 SQVTM and CDR2 ANQGSEA. The CDR3 region is CSVSHDRGQPQHF. CDR3 nucleotides: TGCAGCGTTTCCCACGACAGAGGCCAGCCCCAGCATTTT.

V and J are TRBV29-1 and TRBJ1-1; D unclear. The CDR3 length is 12 residues. Per the germline V gene, CDR1 is SQVTM and CDR2 is ANQGSEA. V was pared by 7 bases and J by 2 bases, with 11 bases between. The CDR3 sequence: CSAQHSNTEAFF. The CDR3 region has the DNA TGCAGCGCCCAACACAGCAACACTGAAGCTTTCTTT.

This sequence joins TRBV7-3 and TRBJ2-3; D is possibly TRBD1 (6 bases). V lost 4 bases to trimming and J lost 2 bases, with 13 bases between them. CDR1 and CDR2 (germline): SGHTA, FQGTGA. The CDR3 runs 15 residues. The CDR3, as DNA: TGTGCCAGCAGCTCAGGGGTAGCATTCACAGATACGCAGTATTTT. The encoded protein is CASSSGVAFTDTQYF. Full variable domain (outside the CDR3, taken from reference TRBV7-3 and TRBJ2-3): GAGVSQTPSNKVTEKGKYVELRCDPISGHTALYWYRQSLGQGPEFLIYFQGTGAADDSGLPNDRFFAVRPEGSVSTLKIQRTERGDSAVYLCASSSGVAFTDTQYFGPGTRLTVL.

The CDR3 reads CASSRLTSGSVQYF. Written as DNA, the CDR3 is TGTGCCAGCAGCCGTCTGACTAGCGGGAGCGTGCAGTACTTC. The V and J genes are TRBV14 and TRBJ2-7, with TRBD2 identical over 12 bases. Germline V lookup: CDR1 SGHDN, CDR2 FVKESK. The CDR3 totals 14 residues. Unmatched junction bases numbered 7, after V lost 4 bases and J lost 9 bases.

The V gene is TRBV2, the J gene TRBJ1-5; D unresolved. Germline V gene lookup returns CDR1 SNHLY and CDR2 FYNNEI. The V end was cut by 8 bases, the J end by 0 bases, with 14 bases between. This CDR3 has 15 residues. The CDR3 spells CASRENGGSNQPQHF. The DNA of the CDR3 is TGTGCCAGCCGAGAAAACGGTGGTAGCAATCAGCCCCAGCATTTT.

The chain couples TRBV7-9 to TRBJ1-6; 12 bases are shared with TRBD1. Germline CDR1 is SEHNR and CDR2 is FQNEAQ (reference sequence). V gave up 4 bases and J gave up 10 bases; unmatched junction bases: 2. The CDR3 covers 14 residues. In DNA, the CDR3 is TGTGCCAGCAGCTATGGGACAGGGGGCTCACCCCTCCACTTT. Protein product: CASSYGTGGSPLHF.

The J gene is TRBJ2-3, the V gene TRBV27; TRBD2 is a possible D gene (5 bases). The germline V gene encodes CDR1 MNHEY and CDR2 SMNVEV (reference sequence). There are 13 residues in the CDR3. V was pared by 2 bases and J by 3 bases, with 6 bases between. The CDR3 DNA reads as TGTGCCAGCAGTTTACGGAGGACAGATACGCAGTATTTT. Its translation is CASSLRRTDTQYF.

The chain recombines TRBV18 with TRBJ1-1; D remains ambiguous. Trimming stripped 3 bases from V and 1 base from J, with 12 bases between. The germline gives CDR1 KGHSH, CDR2 LQKENI. The CDR3 has 15 residues. The chain's CDR3 is CASSPRGGSNTEAFF. DNA for the CDR3: TGTGCCAGCTCACCTCGGGGAGGGTCGAACACTGAAGCTTTCTTT.

The genes are TRBV5-5 and TRBJ2-7; the D is unclear. Germline CDR1 reads SGHKS; CDR2 reads YYEKEE (reference sequence). This CDR3 is 14 amino acids long. Deletions cut 0 bases from V and 4 bases from J, with 11 bases between. DNA for the CDR3: TGTGCCAGCAGCTTGGCTCAGGTGATATACGAGCAGTACTTC. It specifies CASSLAQVIYEQYF.

The chain combines TRBV24-1 with TRBJ1-2; D gene unclear. The CDR3 loop spans 15 amino acids. V lost 4 bases to trimming and J lost 8 bases, with 19 bases between them. CDR1 and CDR2 (germline): KGHDR, SFDVKD. This chain's CDR3 is CATSDSTDTREGYTF. The CDR3 nucleotides are TGTGCCACCAGTGACTCCACCGACACTAGGGAGGGCTACACCTTC.

The V gene is TRBV19, the J gene TRBJ1-5; D gene unclear. Germline V gene sequence: CDR1 LNHDA, CDR2 SQIVND (reference sequence). There are 14 residues in the CDR3. V dropped 0 bases and J dropped 6 bases, with 9 bases sitting between them. The CDR3 sequence is CASSIEFRSQPQHF. CDR3 sequence (DNA): TGTGCCAGTAGTATAGAATTTAGAAGTCAGCCCCAGCATTTT.

The V and J genes are TRBV4-2 and TRBJ1-3, with a tentative D call TRBD1 (6 bases). Per the germline V gene, CDR1 is LGHNA and CDR2 is YNFKEQ. This CDR3 is 15 amino acids long. The V end was cut by 4 bases, the J end by 2 bases, with 12 bases between. DNA for the CDR3: TGTGCCAGCAGCCGGGGGCCCCCAGCTGGAAACACCATATATTTT. Its translation: CASSRGPPAGNTIYF.

To note about this clone: A junction boundary mismatches the germline segment, possibly from a read error. Written as DNA, the CDR3 is TGTGCCAGCAGCCGTGGGGGGCTAGCGGCGAACACCAGGGAGCTGTTTTTT. Protein product: CASSRGGLAANTRELFF. This chain links TRBV7-2 with TRBJ2-2; possibly TRBD2 for D (7 bases). CDR1 is SGHTA, CDR2 FQGNSA, per germline. The CDR3 is made up of 17 amino acids. The whole variable domain, remainder taken from reference TRBV7-2 and TRBJ2-2, is GAGVSQSPSNKVTEKGKDVELRCDPISGHTALYWYRQSLGQGLEFLIYFQGNSAPDKSGLPSDRFSAERTGGSVSTLTIQRTQQEDSAVYLCASSRGGLAANTRELFFGEGSRLTVL.

This chain joins TRBV23-1 and TRBJ2-3; 7 bases are a match to TRBD2. TRBV23-1 qualifies as an ORF whose function is uncertain. The trim removed 0 bases at V and 1 base at J, leaving 4 bases unmatched. CDR3 length: 16 amino acids. This CDR3 reads CASSQSPSGGTDTQYF. Written as DNA, the CDR3 is TGCGCCAGCAGTCAATCGCCTAGCGGCGGCACAGATACGCAGTATTTT.

This chain joins TRBV6-5 and TRBJ2-3; D call uncertain. The CDR3 extends over 14 amino acids. V lost 7 bases, J lost 4 bases, and 15 bases lay in between. Per the germline V gene, CDR1 is MNHEY and CDR2 is SVGAGI. CDR3 sequence: CASNQLLEADTQYF. The CDR3 region has the DNA TGTGCCAGCAACCAACTTCTAGAGGCAGATACGCAGTATTTT.

The V call is TRBV3-1 (or the pseudogene TRBV3-2), the J call TRBJ2-7, with 11 bases lining up with TRBD1. The length of the CDR3 is 15 residues. The germline V gene encodes CDR1 LGHDT and CDR2 YNNKEL (reference sequence). V lost 4 bases, J lost 3 bases, and 5 bases stayed unmatched. In nucleotides, the CDR3 is TGTGCCAGCAGCCGGCCGGGACAGGGGGTCTACGAGCAGTACTTC. As protein: CASSRPGQGVYEQYF.

The gene calls are TRBV7-2 and TRBJ1-5, with D unresolved. The V end was cut by 6 bases, the J end by 2 bases, with 11 bases between. Germline CDR1 is SGHTA and CDR2 is FQGNSA. This CDR3 is 14 amino acids long. CDR3 coding DNA: TGTGCCAGCAGACAATATCAGGGCAATCAGCCCCAGCATTTT. Translating it yields CASRQYQGNQPQHF.

The chain employs TRBV7-6 and TRBJ2-3, with 7 positions matching TRBD1. V shed 4 bases and J 2 bases; nucleotides not matched to a gene: 6. Germline V gene sequence: CDR1 SGHVS, CDR2 FNYEAQ. The CDR3 is made up of 15 amino acids. CDR3 protein: CASSSSGQLTDTQYF. In nucleotides, the CDR3 is TGTGCCAGCAGCTCGTCGGGACAGCTCACAGATACGCAGTATTTT.

This chain joins TRBV5-1 and TRBJ2-7, with 12 bases lining up with TRBD2. The CDR3 has 20 residues. Germline CDR1 SGHRS, CDR2 YFSETQ. The trim removed 1 base at V and 3 bases at J, leaving 17 bases unmatched. CDR3 DNA: TGCGCCAGCAGCTTGAAACTAGCGGGAGGCACGGCCGTGGCTAACTACGAGCAGTACTTC. Translating it yields CASSLKLAGGTAVANYEQYF.

CDR3 loop: CASSLGLAGVGEQFF. The CDR3 nucleotides read TGCGCCAGCAGCCTCGGACTAGCGGGGGTTGGTGAGCAGTTCTTC. J is TRBJ2-1 and V is TRBV5-1, with TRBD2 matching 13 bases. V lost 4 bases, J lost 9 bases, and 7 bases stayed unmatched. The CDR3 totals 15 residues. Germline CDR1 is SGHRS and CDR2 is YFSETQ.

This clone was observed a few times. This chain connects TRBV28 to TRBJ2-1; TRBD1 might be the D (5 bases). Trimming stripped 2 bases from V and 8 bases from J, with 16 bases between. Per germline, CDR1 MDHEN and CDR2 SYDVKM. The CDR3 is made up of 15 amino acids. The CDR3 DNA reads as TGTGCCAGCAGTTTACTGGGGCCTGGGATTGATGAGCAGTTCTTC. Translated, it gives CASSLLGPGIDEQFF.

About this clone: Other DNA sequences in this specimen translate into the identical CDR3. This chain joins TRBV5-6 and TRBJ1-2; perhaps TRBD1 as D (5 bases). V lost 1 base and J lost 4, with 8 bases in between. The CDR3 has 13 amino acids. The germline CDR1 and CDR2 sequences are SGHDT and YYEEEE. CDR3 sequence (DNA): TGTGCCAGCAGCTTGAGGGGCAGCTATGGCTACACCTTC. This codes for CASSLRGSYGYTF. The full variable domain, with the rest looked up from reference TRBV5-6 and TRBJ1-2, is DAGVTQSPTHLIKTRGQQVTLRCSPKSGHDTVSWYQQALGQGPQFIFQYYEEEERQRGNFPDRFSGHQFPNYSSELNVNALLLGDSALYLCASSLRGSYGYTFGSGTRLTVV.

The DNA for the CDR3 is TGTGCCAGCAGTTTGGGGGGGGCTCCAGGGACTGAAGCTTTCTTT. Translating it yields CASSLGGAPGTEAFF. This chain uses TRBV28 with TRBJ1-1; TRBD1 is a possible D gene (6 bases). Germline lookup yields CDR1 MDHEN and CDR2 SYDVKM. The length of the CDR3 is 15 residues. The germline V and J ends were trimmed by 3 bases and 5 bases, with 16 bases remaining between them.